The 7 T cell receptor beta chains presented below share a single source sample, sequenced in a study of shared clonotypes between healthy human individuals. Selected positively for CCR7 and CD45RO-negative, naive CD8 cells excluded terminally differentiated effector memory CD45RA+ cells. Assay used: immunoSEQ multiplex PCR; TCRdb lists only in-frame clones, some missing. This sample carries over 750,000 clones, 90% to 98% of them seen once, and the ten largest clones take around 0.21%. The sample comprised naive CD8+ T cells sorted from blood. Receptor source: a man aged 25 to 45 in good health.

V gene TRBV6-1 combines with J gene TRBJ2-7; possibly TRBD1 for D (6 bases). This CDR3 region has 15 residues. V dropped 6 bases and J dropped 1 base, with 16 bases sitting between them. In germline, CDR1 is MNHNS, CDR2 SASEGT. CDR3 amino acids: CASSASGDGSYEQYF. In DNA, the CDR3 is TGTGCCAGCAGCGCCTCAGGGGATGGTTCCTACGAGCAGTACTTC.

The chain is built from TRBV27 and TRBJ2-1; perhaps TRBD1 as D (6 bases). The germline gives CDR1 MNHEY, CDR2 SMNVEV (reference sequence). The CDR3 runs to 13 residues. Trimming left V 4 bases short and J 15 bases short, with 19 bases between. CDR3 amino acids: CASSYAAWDMLFF. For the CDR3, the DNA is TGTGCCAGCAGTTACGCCGCTTGGGACATGTTGTTCTTC.

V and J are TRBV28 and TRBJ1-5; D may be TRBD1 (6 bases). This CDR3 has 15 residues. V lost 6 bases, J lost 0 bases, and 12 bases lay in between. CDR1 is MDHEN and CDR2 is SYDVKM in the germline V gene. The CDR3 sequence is CASRAGHDSNQPQHF. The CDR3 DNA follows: TGTGCCAGCAGGGCGGGACATGATAGCAATCAGCCCCAGCATTTT.

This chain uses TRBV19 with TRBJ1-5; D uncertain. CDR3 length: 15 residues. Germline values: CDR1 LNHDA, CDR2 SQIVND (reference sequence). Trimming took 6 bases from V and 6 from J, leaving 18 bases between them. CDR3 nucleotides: TGTGCCAGTAGATCCCTCCGCGGAGAAGGTCAGCCCCAGCATTTT. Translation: CASRSLRGEGQPQHF.

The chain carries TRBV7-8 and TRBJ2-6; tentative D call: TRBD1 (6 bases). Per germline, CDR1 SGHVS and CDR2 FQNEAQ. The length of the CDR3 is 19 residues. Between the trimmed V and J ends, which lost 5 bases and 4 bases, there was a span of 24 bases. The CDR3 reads CASSTPRQEMTWGANVLTF. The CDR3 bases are TGTGCCAGCAGCACTCCTAGACAGGAGATGACGTGGGGGGCCAACGTCCTGACTTTC.

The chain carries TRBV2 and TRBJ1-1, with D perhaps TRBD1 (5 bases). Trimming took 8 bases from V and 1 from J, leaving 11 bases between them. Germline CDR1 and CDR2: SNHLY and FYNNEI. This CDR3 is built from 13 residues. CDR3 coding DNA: TGTGCCAGCTGGGAAGGGACGAACACTGAAGCTTTCTTT. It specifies CASWEGTNTEAFF. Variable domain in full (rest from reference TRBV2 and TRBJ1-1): EPEVTQTPSHQVTQMGQEVILRCVPISNHLYFYWYRQILGQKVEFLVSFYNNEISEKSEIFDDQFSVERPDGSNFTLKIRSTKLEDSAMYFCASWEGTNTEAFFGQGTRLTVV.

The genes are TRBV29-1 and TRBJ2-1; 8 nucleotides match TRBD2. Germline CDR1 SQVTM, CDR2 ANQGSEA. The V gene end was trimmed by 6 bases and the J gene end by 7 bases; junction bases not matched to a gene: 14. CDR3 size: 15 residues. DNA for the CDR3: TGCAGCGTGGCAGGTCGGGAGGGGGTAGGGAATGAGCAGTTCTTC. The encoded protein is CSVAGREGVGNEQFF.